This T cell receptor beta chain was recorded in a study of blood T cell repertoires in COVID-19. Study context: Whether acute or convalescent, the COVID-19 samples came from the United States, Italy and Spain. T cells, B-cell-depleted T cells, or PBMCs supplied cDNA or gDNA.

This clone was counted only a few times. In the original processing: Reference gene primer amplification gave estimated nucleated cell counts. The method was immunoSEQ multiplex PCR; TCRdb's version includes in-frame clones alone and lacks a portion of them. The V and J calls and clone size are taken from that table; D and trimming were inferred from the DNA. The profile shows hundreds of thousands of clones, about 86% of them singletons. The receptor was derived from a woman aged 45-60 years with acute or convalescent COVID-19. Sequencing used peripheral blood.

Here the CDR3 DNA reads TGTGCCAGTAGTATCCCCGGGATCTTCTACGAGCAGTACTTC. This codes for CASSIPGIFYEQYF. The V call is TRBV19, the J call TRBJ2-7; D is perhaps TRBD2 (5 bases). Trimming removed 3 bases at V and 3 bases at J, with 12 bases between. Germline V CDR1 and CDR2: LNHDA, SQIVND (reference sequence). The CDR3 totals 14 residues.